A single sample is the source of the 18 T cell receptor beta chains below, sequenced in a study of blood T cell repertoires in COVID-19. Sequenced by immunoSEQ multiplex PCR; TCRdb stores in-frame clones only, minus some. The sample contains 60,000 to 65,000 clones, about 80% of which appear only once. The sample consisted of peripheral blood. These receptor sequences come from a man between 45 and 60 years old with COVID-19, enrolled during active disease.

This clone was observed many times. The rearrangement links TRBV21-1 to TRBJ2-7; TRBD1 is taken as the D call from the table, unchecked against the DNA. TRBV21-1 is marked as a pseudogene. The CDR3 loop spans 14 amino acids. CDR3 loop: CASNRTVPSYEQYF. The CDR3 coding sequence is TGTGCCAGCAATCGGACAGTCCCCTCCTACGAGCAGTACTTC.

Comments on this clone: This specimen includes other DNA sequences encoding the same CDR3. J is TRBJ1-5 and V is TRBV30; D gene ambiguous. The germline V and J ends were trimmed by 3 bases and 1 base, with 7 bases remaining between them. CDR1 GTSNPN and CDR2 SVGIG come from the germline V gene (reference sequence). The CDR3 is made up of 13 amino acids. The CDR3 here is CAWSPGSNQPQHF. CDR3 sequence (DNA): TGTGCCTGGAGCCCAGGAAGCAATCAGCCCCAGCATTTT. Based on the CDR3 plus reference TRBV30 and TRBJ1-5, the full variable domain is SQTIHQWPATLVQPVGSPLSLECTVEGTSNPNLYWYRQAAGRGLQLLFYSVGIGQISSEVPQNLSASRPQDRQFILSSKKLLLSDSGFYLCAWSPGSNQPQHFGDGTRLSIL.

The V call is TRBV29-1, the J call TRBJ1-2; 8 bases agree with TRBD1. Trimming removed 6 bases from V and 6 bases from J; junction bases left unmatched: 18. Germline assignment: CDR1 SQVTM and CDR2 ANQGSEA. CDR3 size: 16 residues. The CDR3 is CSVAPPLIGQGDGYTF. Here the CDR3 DNA reads TGCAGCGTCGCCCCTCCTCTTATAGGACAGGGTGATGGCTACACCTTC.

J is TRBJ2-1 and V is TRBV24-1, with TRBD1 matching over 8 bases. With 3 bases clipped from V and 8 bases from J, the junction kept 8 bases outside the gene matches. The CDR3 has 15 residues. The V gene's germline CDR1 is KGHDR and CDR2 SFDVKD. Here the CDR3 reads CATSDRTGSIDEQFF. CDR3 nucleotide sequence: TGTGCCACCAGTGATAGGACAGGGAGTATCGATGAGCAGTTCTTC.

CDR3 in amino acids: CASSSTGWAYGYTF. The DNA for the CDR3 is TGTGCCAGCAGTTCGACAGGGTGGGCCTATGGCTACACCTTC. The V call is TRBV27, the J call TRBJ1-2; TRBD1 matches 7 bases. This CDR3 is built from 14 residues. Germline V gene data show CDR1 as MNHEY and CDR2 as SMNVEV (reference sequence). V lost 4 bases to trimming and J lost 4 bases; unmatched junction nucleotides: 6.

This chain connects TRBV6-2 or TRBV6-3 to TRBJ2-7; tentative D call: TRBD2 (6 bases). V dropped 0 bases and J dropped 7 bases, with 13 bases sitting between them. Germline V lookup: CDR1 MNHEY, CDR2 SVGEGT. This CDR3 region has 14 residues. CDR3 bases: TGTGCCAGCAGTTACTCGGGCGGGATCGGTGAGCAGTACTTC. Translating it yields CASSYSGGIGEQYF.

The rearrangement joins TRBV6-2 or TRBV6-3 to TRBJ2-7; TRBD1 aligns across 11 bases. This CDR3 is 14 amino acids long. The V segment lost 5 bases and the J segment 5 bases; nucleotides outside the gene matches: 5. The germline gives CDR1 MNHEY, CDR2 SVGEGT. The CDR3 loop is CASSLWDRGNEQYF. In DNA, the CDR3 is TGTGCCAGCAGTCTATGGGACAGGGGGAACGAGCAGTACTTC.

The chain is built from TRBV5-1 and TRBJ1-5; D is unclear. CDR1 and CDR2 (germline): SGHRS, YFSETQ. With 0 bases removed from V and 0 bases from J, the gap between germline ends came to 7 bases. The length of the CDR3 is 15 residues. CDR3 protein: CASSLGQNSNQPQHF. In DNA, the CDR3 is TGCGCCAGCAGCTTGGGGCAGAATAGCAATCAGCCCCAGCATTTT.

V usage is TRBV28 and J usage is TRBJ1-4; tentatively, D is TRBD1 (5 bases). Trimming removed 6 bases at V and 4 bases at J, with 15 bases between. The CDR3 is made up of 15 amino acids. Germline V lookup: CDR1 MDHEN, CDR2 SYDVKM. In DNA, the CDR3 is TGTGCCAGCAGGGGGGGGTGGCAGCTTAATGAAAAACTGTTTTTT. Translating it yields CASRGGWQLNEKLFF.

The rearrangement joins TRBV5-1 to TRBJ1-4; a possible D gene is TRBD1 (6 bases). Germline V gives CDR1 SGHRS, CDR2 YFSETQ. The CDR3 consists of 15 residues. Trimming cost V 4 bases and J 5 bases, with 15 bases left between them. DNA for the CDR3: TGCGCCAGCAGCCCCAAGGACAGTGAAAATGAAAAACTGTTTTTT. Protein: CASSPKDSENEKLFF. The full variable domain, rest sourced from reference TRBV5-1 and TRBJ1-4, is KAGVTQTPRYLIKTRGQQVTLSCSPISGHRSVSWYQQTPGQGLQFLFEYFSETQRNKGNFPGRFSGRQFSNSRSEMNVSTLELGDSALYLCASSPKDSENEKLFFGSGTQLSVL.

V usage is TRBV6-5 and J usage is TRBJ1-3, with 8 bases identical to TRBD1. Germline V gives CDR1 MNHEY, CDR2 SVGAGI. The trim removed 6 bases at V and 3 bases at J, leaving 4 bases unmatched. The length of the CDR3 is 14 residues. CDR3 nucleotide sequence: TGTGCCAGCAGGGACAGGGACTTTGGAAACACCATATATTTT. This encodes CASRDRDFGNTIYF.

This chain links TRBV30 with TRBJ2-3; D is unresolved. V lost 7 bases and J lost 0, with 14 bases in between. This CDR3 spans 14 amino acids. The germline CDR1 and CDR2 sequences are GTSNPN and SVGIG (reference sequence). The CDR3 DNA follows: TGTGCCTACTCCCTGGGCTCTAGCACAGATACGCAGTATTTT. Translated, it gives CAYSLGSSTDTQYF.

This chain links TRBV19 with TRBJ1-3; the match to TRBD1 covers 9 bases. Trimming cost V 5 bases and J 1 base; bases outside gene matches: 6. The CDR3 contains 16 residues. Looked up from germline, CDR1 is LNHDA and CDR2 is SQIVND (reference sequence). In DNA form, the CDR3 reads TGTGCCAGTAGTTTCCGGGACAGGGCTTCTGGAAACACCATATATTTT. Its translation is CASSFRDRASGNTIYF.

The table lists this clone with a few counts. The V gene is TRBV7-9, the J gene TRBJ1-3; no clear D. V lost 5 bases to trimming and J lost 8 bases, with 19 bases between them. Germline lookup yields CDR1 SEHNR and CDR2 FQNEAQ (reference sequence). This CDR3 comprises 15 residues. The CDR3 DNA reads TGTGCCAGCAGCGATCGCCAATGGGGAGCAGACACCATATATTTT. Translating it yields CASSDRQWGADTIYF.

This chain uses TRBV5-4 with TRBJ2-7; no clear D. Trimming removed 1 base at V and 1 base at J, with 6 bases between. The CDR3 spans 13 residues. Germline loops: CDR1 SGHNT, CDR2 YYREEE (reference sequence). CDR3 amino acids: CASSLTNSYEQYF. The CDR3 DNA is TGTGCCAGCAGCTTGACTAATTCCTACGAGCAGTACTTC.

This chain links TRBV9 with TRBJ1-2; 7 nucleotides line up with TRBD1. Germline V gene data show CDR1 as SGDLS and CDR2 as YYNGEE. The CDR3 has 14 residues. With 2 bases clipped from V and 4 bases from J, the junction kept 5 bases outside the gene matches. The CDR3 nucleotides are TGTGCCAGCAGCGTCGACAGGGACTCCTATGGCTACACCTTC. Its protein is CASSVDRDSYGYTF.

This clone was detected once. V and J are TRBV3-1 (or the pseudogene TRBV3-2) and TRBJ1-3; no clear D gene. CDR1 LGHDT and CDR2 YNNKEL come from the germline V gene (reference sequence). Trimming cost V 4 bases and J 4 bases, with 5 bases left between them. The CDR3 loop spans 12 amino acids. Here the CDR3 reads CASSLQGNTIYF. In DNA, the CDR3 is TGTGCCAGCAGCCTACAGGGAAACACCATATATTTT.

The chain couples TRBV28 to TRBJ2-5; 10 nucleotides match TRBD1. The germline CDR1 and CDR2 sequences are MDHEN and SYDVKM. The CDR3 length is 13 residues. J lost 5 bases, V lost 6 bases, and 3 bases had no gene match. CDR3 DNA: TGTGCCAGCAGGACAGGGGGCAGTGAGACCCAGTACTTC. The encoded protein is CASRTGGSETQYF.